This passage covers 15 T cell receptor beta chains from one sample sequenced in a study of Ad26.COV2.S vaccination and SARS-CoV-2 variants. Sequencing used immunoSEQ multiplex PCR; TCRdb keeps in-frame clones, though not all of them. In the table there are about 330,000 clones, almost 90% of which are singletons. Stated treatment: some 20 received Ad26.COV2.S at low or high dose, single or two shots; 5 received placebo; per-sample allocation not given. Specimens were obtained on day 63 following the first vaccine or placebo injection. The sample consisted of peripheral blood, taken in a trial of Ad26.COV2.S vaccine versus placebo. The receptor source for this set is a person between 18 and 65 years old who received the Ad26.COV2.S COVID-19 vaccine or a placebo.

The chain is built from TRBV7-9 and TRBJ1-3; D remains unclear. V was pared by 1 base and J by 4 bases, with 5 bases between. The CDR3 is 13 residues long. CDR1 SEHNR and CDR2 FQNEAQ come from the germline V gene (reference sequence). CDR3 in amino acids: CASSLVGGNTIYF. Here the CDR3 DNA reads TGTGCCAGCAGCTTAGTGGGGGGAAACACCATATATTTT.

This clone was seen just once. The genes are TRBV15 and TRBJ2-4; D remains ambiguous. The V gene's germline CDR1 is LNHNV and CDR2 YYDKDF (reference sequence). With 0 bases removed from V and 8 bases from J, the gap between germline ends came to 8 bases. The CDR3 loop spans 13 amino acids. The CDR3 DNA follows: TGTGCCACCAGCAGAGAGGTAGTAGACATTCAGTACTTC. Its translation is CATSREVVDIQYF.

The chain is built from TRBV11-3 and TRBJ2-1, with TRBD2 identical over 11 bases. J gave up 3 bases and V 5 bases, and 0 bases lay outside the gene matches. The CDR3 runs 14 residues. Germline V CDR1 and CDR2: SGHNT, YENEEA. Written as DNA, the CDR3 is TGTGCCAGCAGCCTAGCGGGAGGCTACAATGAGCAGTTCTTC. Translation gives CASSLAGGYNEQFF.

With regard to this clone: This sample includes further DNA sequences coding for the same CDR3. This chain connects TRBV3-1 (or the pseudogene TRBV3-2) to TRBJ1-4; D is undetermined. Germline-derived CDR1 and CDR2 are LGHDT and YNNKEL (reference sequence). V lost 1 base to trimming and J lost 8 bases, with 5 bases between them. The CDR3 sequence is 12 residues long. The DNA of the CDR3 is TGTGCCAGCAGCCAAGGGGGAGAAAAACTGTTTTTT. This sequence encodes CASSQGGEKLFF.

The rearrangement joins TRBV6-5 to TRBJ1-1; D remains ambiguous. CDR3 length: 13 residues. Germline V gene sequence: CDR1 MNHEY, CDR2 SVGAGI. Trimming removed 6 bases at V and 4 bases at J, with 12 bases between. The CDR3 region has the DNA TGTGCCAGCAGCCCAGGCACCAGCACTGAAGCTTTCTTT. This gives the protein CASSPGTSTEAFF.

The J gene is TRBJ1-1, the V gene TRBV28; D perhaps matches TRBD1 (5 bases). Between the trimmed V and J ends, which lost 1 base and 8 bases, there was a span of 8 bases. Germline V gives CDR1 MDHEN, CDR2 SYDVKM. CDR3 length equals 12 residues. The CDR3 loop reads CASSLYRGEAFF. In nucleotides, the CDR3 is TGTGCCAGCAGTTTATATCGGGGGGAAGCTTTCTTT.

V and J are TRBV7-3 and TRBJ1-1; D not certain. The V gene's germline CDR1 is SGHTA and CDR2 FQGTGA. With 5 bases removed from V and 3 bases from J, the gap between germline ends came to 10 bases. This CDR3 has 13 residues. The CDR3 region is CASSQGYDTEAFF. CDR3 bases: TGTGCCAGCAGCCAAGGGTACGACACTGAAGCTTTCTTT. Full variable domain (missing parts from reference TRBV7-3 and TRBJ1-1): GAGVSQTPSNKVTEKGKYVELRCDPISGHTALYWYRQSLGQGPEFLIYFQGTGAADDSGLPNDRFFAVRPEGSVSTLKIQRTERGDSAVYLCASSQGYDTEAFFGQGTRLTVV.

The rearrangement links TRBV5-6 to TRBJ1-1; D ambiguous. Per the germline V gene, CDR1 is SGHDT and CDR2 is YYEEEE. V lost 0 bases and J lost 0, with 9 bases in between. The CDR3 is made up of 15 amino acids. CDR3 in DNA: TGTGCCAGCAGCTTGGAGTGGCAGATGAACACTGAAGCTTTCTTT. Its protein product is CASSLEWQMNTEAFF.

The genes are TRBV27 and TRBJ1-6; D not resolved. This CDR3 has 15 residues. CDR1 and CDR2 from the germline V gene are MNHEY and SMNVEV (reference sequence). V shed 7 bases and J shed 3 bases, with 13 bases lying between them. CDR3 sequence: CASMGTEDYNSPLHF. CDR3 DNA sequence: TGTGCCAGCATGGGCACAGAGGACTATAATTCACCCCTCCACTTT.

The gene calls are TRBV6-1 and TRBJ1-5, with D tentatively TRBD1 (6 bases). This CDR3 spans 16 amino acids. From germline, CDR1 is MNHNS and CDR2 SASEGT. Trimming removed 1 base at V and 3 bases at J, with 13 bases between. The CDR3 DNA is TGTGCCAGCAGTGAAGGAGGGGGGACCTCCAATCAGCCCCAGCATTTT. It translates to CASSEGGGTSNQPQHF.

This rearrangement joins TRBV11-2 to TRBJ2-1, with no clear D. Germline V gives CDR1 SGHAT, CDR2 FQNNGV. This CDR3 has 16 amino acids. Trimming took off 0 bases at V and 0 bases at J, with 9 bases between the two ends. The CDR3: CASSLDFESSYNEQFF. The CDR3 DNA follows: TGTGCCAGCAGCTTAGACTTCGAGAGCTCCTACAATGAGCAGTTCTTC.

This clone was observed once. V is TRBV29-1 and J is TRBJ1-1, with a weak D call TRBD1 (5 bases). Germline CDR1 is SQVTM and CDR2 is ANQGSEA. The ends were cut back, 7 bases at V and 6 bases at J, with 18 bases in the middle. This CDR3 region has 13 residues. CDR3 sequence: CSAPGGLGAEAFF. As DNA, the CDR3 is TGCAGCGCCCCGGGGGGACTTGGGGCTGAAGCTTTCTTT.

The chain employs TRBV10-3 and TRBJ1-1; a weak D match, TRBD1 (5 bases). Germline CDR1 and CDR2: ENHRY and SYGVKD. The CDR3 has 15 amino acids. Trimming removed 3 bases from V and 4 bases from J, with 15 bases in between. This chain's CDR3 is CAISENRGAGTEAFF. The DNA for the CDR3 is TGTGCCATCAGTGAAAATCGTGGGGCCGGCACTGAAGCTTTCTTT.

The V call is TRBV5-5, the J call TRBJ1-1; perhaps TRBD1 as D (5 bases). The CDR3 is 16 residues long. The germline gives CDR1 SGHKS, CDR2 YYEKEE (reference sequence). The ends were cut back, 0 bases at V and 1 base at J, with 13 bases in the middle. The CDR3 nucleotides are TGTGCCAGCAGCTTGGGGTGGCTGAGGGGGAACACTGAAGCTTTCTTT. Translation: CASSLGWLRGNTEAFF. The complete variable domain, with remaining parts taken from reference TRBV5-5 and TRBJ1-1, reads DAGVTQSPTHLIKTRGQQVTLRCSPISGHKSVSWYQQVLGQGPQFIFQYYEKEERGRGNFPDRFSARQFPNYSSELNVNALLLGDSALYLCASSLGWLRGNTEAFFGQGTRLTVV.

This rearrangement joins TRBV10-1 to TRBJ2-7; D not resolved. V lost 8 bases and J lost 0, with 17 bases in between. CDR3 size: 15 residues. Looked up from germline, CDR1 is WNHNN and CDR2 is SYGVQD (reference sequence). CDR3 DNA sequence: TGCGCCAGCGACCAAACTACCAGAAGCTCCTACGAGCAGTACGTC. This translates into CASDQTTRSSYEQYV.